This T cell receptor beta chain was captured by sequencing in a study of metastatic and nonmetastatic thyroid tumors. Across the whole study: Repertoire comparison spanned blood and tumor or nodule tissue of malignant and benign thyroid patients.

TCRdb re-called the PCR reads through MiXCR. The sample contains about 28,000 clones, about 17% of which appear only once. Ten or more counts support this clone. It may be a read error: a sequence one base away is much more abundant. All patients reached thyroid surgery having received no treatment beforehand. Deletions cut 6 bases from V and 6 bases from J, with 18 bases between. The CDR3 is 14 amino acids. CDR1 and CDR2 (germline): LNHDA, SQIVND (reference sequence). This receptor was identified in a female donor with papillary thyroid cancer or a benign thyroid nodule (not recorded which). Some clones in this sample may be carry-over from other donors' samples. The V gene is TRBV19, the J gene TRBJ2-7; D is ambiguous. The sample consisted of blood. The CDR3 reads CASSQLIDFGEQYF. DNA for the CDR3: TGTGCCAGTAGCCAATTGATTGATTTCGGCGAGCAGTACTTC.